This T cell receptor beta chain was captured in a study of Ad26.COV2.S vaccination and SARS-CoV-2 variants. Study-level background: Vaccine-arm donor from the placebo-controlled COV1001 Ad26.COV2.S trial. Into the muscle, Ad26.COV2.S was dosed once or twice, 56 days apart. Findings and limits, study-wide: Vaccine and placebo recipients had comparable breadth of non-spike TCRs.

Generated by immunoSEQ multiplex PCR, the TCRdb table keeps only in-frame clones and is missing some. Of hundreds of thousands of clones in the sample, around 86% were seen once. Note on this clone: Its antigen remains unknown.

The CDR3 runs to 11 residues. Trimming took off 3 bases at V and 7 bases at J, with 5 bases between the two ends. Germline values: CDR1 SGHNT, CDR2 YENEEA. This sample's treatment: roughly 19 received Ad26.COV2.S at low or high dose, single or two shots; about 5 received placebo; per-sample allocation not given. It was on day 63 after the first vaccine or placebo injection that samples were taken. The specimen was peripheral blood, collected in a trial of Ad26.COV2.S vaccine versus placebo. The source of this sequence is a person between 18 and 60 years old who received the Ad26.COV2.S COVID-19 vaccine or a placebo. This sequence joins TRBV11-3 and TRBJ2-3; D is uncertain. For the CDR3, the DNA is TGTGCCAGCAGCTTGGGAAATACGCAGTATTTT. Translating it yields CASSLGNTQYF. Looking up the rest from reference TRBV11-3 and TRBJ2-3 gives the full variable domain: EAGVVQSPRYKIIEKKQPVAFWCNPISGHNTLYWYLQNLGQGPELLIRYENEEAVDDSQLPKDRFSAERLKGVDSTLKIQPAELGDSAVYLCASSLGNTQYFGPGTRLTVL.